Many counts were recorded for the clone carrying this TCR beta chain. The antigen remains unidentified. These data belong to a study of T cells after yellow fever vaccination. Findings and limits, study-wide: Researchers noted that a small share of clonotypes showed up in both CD4 and CD8 compartments.

TCR cDNA was made by 5'RACE template switching, adding a universal primer site and UMIs. TCRdb itself ran the 5' RACE reads through MiXCR, one entry per CDR3 protein. The data hold 300,000 to 400,000 distinct CDR3 sequences, with roughly 9.4% observed a single time. Germline V gene lookup returns CDR1 SGHDN and CDR2 FVKESK. CDR3 length: 13 amino acids. The ends were cut back, 3 bases at V and 8 bases at J, with 13 bases in the middle. The chain couples TRBV14 to TRBJ1-2; D uncertain. This TCR derives from a man between 18 and 35 years old who received the YFV17D yellow fever vaccine. The source was PBMCs, collected on the day of the first yellow fever vaccination. The CDR3 DNA reads TGTGCCAGCAGCCAGGGTAGCCGCTACGGCTACACCTTC. This gives the protein CASSQGSRYGYTF.